The 7 T cell receptor beta chains below come from one sample, sequenced in a study of vaccination effects on CD4 cells after COVID-19. Sequencing was performed with immunoSEQ multiplex PCR; in TCRdb, only in-frame clones are kept and a portion is missing. The sample contains fewer than 40,000 clones, around 80% of which appear only once. These receptors lack a known antigen. With the ViraFEST assay, the study expanded antigen-specific CD4+ T cells using viral peptide pools, then sequenced them. Between days 9 and 11 of culture, CD4+ T cells were separated out. Vaccine administered to participants consisted of two doses of either BNT162b2 or mRNA-1273. The sequencing used CD4+ T cells from PBMCs cultured with HCoV-NL63 spike peptides, collected after COVID-19 vaccination. The receptors were sampled from a human donor who received a COVID-19 vaccine. Some clones in this sample may be carry-over from other donors' samples.

This chain connects TRBV5-1 to TRBJ2-5; tentatively, D is TRBD2 (5 bases). Trimming took off 0 bases at V and 3 bases at J, with 12 bases between the two ends. Germline CDR1 and CDR2: SGHRS and YFSETQ. This CDR3 is 15 amino acids long. The CDR3 DNA follows: TGCGCCAGCAGCTTGGAAGTAGCGAGCGAAGAGACCCAGTACTTC. Translation gives CASSLEVASEETQYF.

The chain has TRBV11-2 and TRBJ2-5; D not resolved. Germline lookup yields CDR1 SGHAT and CDR2 FQNNGV. The CDR3 length is 15 residues. V was pared by 0 bases and J by 4 bases, with 12 bases between. The CDR3 spells CASSLEAGQLETQYF. The CDR3 nucleotides are TGTGCCAGCAGCTTAGAAGCCGGGCAGCTAGAGACCCAGTACTTC.

J is TRBJ1-5 and V is TRBV28; 9 nucleotides line up with TRBD1. Germline-derived CDR1 and CDR2 are MDHEN and SYDVKM. This CDR3 comprises 15 residues. J gave up 5 bases and V 6 bases, and 8 bases lay outside the gene matches. CDR3: CASRPWGQGYQPQHF. The CDR3 DNA reads as TGTGCCAGCAGGCCCTGGGGACAGGGTTATCAGCCCCAGCATTTT.

V is TRBV30 and J is TRBJ2-2; D may be TRBD1 or TRBD2 (5 bases each). CDR1 and CDR2 (germline): GTSNPN, SVGIG (reference sequence). Between the trimmed V and J ends, which lost 0 bases and 4 bases, there was a span of 12 bases. This CDR3 is 15 amino acids long. This CDR3 is CAWSVSRAGTGELFF. CDR3 bases: TGTGCCTGGAGTGTGTCCAGGGCGGGCACCGGGGAGCTGTTTTTT.

The chain has TRBV3-1 (or the pseudogene TRBV3-2) and TRBJ1-3, with TRBD1 matching over 8 bases. In germline, CDR1 is LGHDT, CDR2 YNNKEL (reference sequence). The CDR3 totals 14 residues. The trim removed 4 bases at V and 3 bases at J, leaving 2 bases unmatched. The CDR3 DNA reads TGTGCCAGCAGCCTTACAGGGGGTGGAAACACCATATATTTT. Translation: CASSLTGGGNTIYF.

This chain joins TRBV5-5 and TRBJ1-1; 7 nucleotides line up with TRBD1. V dropped 5 bases and J dropped 0; count of bases not matched to a gene: 4. This CDR3 region has 14 residues. CDR1 is SGHKS and CDR2 is YYEKEE in the germline V gene (reference sequence). CDR3 DNA: TGTGCCAGCAGTCAACAGGGGATGAACACTGAAGCTTTCTTT. Its protein product is CASSQQGMNTEAFF.

The V call is TRBV10-3, the J call TRBJ1-1; 12 nucleotides align to TRBD1. The germline CDR1 and CDR2 sequences are ENHRY and SYGVKD. The junction had 4 bases not matched to a gene; V was cut back by 2 bases and J by 6 bases. The CDR3 runs 15 residues. The CDR3 is CAISEGTGGKAEAFF. The CDR3 DNA reads as TGTGCCATCAGTGAGGGGACAGGGGGCAAAGCTGAAGCTTTCTTT.